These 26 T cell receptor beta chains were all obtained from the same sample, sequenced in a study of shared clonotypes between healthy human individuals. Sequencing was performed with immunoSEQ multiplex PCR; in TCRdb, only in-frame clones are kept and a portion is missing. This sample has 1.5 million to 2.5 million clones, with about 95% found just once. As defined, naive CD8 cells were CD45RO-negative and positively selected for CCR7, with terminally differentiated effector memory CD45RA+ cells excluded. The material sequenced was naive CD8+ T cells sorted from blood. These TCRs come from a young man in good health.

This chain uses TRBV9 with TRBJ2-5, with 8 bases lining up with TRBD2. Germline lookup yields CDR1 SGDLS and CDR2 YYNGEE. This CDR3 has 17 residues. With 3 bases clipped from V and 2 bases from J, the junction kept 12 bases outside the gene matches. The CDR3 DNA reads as TGTGCCAGCAGCGCGGGACCAGCGGGGGAGTATCAAGAGACCCAGTACTTC. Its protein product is CASSAGPAGEYQETQYF. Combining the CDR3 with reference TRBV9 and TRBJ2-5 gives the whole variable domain DSGVTQTPKHLITATGQRVTLRCSPRSGDLSVYWYQQSLDQGLQFLIQYYNGEERAKGNILERFSAQQFPDLHSELNLSSLELGDSALYFCASSAGPAGEYQETQYFGPGTRLLVL.

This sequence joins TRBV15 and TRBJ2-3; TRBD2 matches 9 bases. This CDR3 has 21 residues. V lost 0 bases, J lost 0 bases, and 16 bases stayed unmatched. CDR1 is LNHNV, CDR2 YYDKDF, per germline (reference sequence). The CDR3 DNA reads TGTGCCACCAGCAGAGATTCCATCGCTAGCGGGGCTTCGATTAGCACAGATACGCAGTATTTT. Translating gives CATSRDSIASGASISTDTQYF.

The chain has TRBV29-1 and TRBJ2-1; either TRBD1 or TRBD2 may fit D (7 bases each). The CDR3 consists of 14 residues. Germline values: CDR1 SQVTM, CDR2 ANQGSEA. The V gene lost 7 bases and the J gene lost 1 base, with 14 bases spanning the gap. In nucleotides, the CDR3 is TGCAGCGAGCGGGACAGTTTTTCCTACAATGAGCAGTTCTTC. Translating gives CSERDSFSYNEQFF.

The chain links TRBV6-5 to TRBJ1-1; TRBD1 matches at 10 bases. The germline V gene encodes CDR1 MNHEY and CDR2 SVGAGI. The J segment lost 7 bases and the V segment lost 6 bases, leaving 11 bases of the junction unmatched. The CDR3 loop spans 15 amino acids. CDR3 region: CASRSPGQGYDEAFF. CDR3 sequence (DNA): TGTGCCAGCAGATCACCGGGACAGGGGTATGATGAAGCTTTCTTT.

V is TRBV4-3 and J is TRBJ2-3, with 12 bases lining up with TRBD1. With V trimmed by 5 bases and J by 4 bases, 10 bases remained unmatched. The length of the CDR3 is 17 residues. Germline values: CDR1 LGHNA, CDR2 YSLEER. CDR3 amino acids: CASSAHPGQGASDTQYF. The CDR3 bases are TGCGCCAGCAGCGCTCATCCGGGACAGGGGGCATCAGATACGCAGTATTTT.

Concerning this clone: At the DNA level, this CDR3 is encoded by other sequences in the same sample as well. The CDR3 DNA follows: TGTGCCAGCAGCGTTGGGACGTCGACAGATACGCAGTATTTT. It yields the protein CASSVGTSTDTQYF. The rearrangement links TRBV28 to TRBJ2-3; D possibly uses TRBD1 or TRBD2 (5 bases each). The CDR3 has 14 amino acids. Between the trimmed V and J ends, which lost 6 bases and 3 bases, there was a span of 13 bases. Germline V gives CDR1 MDHEN, CDR2 SYDVKM.

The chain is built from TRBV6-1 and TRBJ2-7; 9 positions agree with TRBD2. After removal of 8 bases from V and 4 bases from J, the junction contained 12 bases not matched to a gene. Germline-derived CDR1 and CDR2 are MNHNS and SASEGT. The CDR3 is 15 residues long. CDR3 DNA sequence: TGTGCCAGCCAAATTCTAGCGGGGCCTTTTTACGAGCAGTACTTC. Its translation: CASQILAGPFYEQYF.

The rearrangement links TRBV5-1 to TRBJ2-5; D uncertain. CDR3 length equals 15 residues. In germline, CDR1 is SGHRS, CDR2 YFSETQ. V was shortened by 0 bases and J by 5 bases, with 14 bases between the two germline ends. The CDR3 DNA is TGCGCCAGCAGCTTGGTACGGGCCTCCGTTGAGACCCAGTACTTC. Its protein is CASSLVRASVETQYF.

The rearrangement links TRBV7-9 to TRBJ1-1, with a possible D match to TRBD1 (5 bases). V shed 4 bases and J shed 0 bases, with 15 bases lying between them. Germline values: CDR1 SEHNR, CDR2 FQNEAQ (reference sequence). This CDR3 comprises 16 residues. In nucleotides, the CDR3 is TGTGCCAGCAGCTCATCAGACACACAGGTGAACACTGAAGCTTTCTTT. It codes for CASSSSDTQVNTEAFF.

The CDR3 bases are TGTGCCTGGGCCTCTAAGAACACCGGGGAGCTGTTTTTT. This sequence encodes CAWASKNTGELFF. V and J are TRBV30 and TRBJ2-2, with no clear D. The germline CDR1 and CDR2 sequences are GTSNPN and SVGIG (reference sequence). Trimming shortened V by 5 bases and J by 1 base, and 8 bases separated the two germline ends. CDR3 length: 13 residues.

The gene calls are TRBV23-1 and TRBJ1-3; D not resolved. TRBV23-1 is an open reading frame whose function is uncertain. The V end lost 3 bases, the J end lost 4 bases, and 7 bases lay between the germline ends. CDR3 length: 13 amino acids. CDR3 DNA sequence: TGCGCCAGCAGTCAGAGGTTCGGAAACACCATATATTTT. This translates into CASSQRFGNTIYF.

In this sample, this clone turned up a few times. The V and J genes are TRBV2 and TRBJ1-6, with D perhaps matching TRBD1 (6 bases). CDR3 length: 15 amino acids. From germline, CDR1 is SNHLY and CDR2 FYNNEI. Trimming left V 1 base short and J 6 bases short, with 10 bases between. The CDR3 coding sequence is TGTGCCAGCAGTGAAGGGACAGCTTCTAATTCACCCCTCCACTTT. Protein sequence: CASSEGTASNSPLHF.

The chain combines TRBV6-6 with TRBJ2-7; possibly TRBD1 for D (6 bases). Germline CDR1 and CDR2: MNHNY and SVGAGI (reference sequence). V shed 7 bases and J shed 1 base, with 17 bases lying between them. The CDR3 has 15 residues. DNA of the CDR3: TGTGCCAGCACTATGGGGACACAGGGTTCCTACGAGCAGTACTTC. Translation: CASTMGTQGSYEQYF.

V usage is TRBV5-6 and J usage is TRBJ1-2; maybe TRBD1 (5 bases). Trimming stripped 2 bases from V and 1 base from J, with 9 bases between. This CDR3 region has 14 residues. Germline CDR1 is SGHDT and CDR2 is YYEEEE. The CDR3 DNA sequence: TGTGCCAGCAGCTTCAGAGGGGTTAACTATGGCTACACCTTC. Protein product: CASSFRGVNYGYTF.

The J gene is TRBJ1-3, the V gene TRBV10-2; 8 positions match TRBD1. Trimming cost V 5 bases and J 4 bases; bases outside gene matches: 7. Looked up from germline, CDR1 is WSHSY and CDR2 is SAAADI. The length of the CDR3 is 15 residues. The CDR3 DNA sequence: TGCGCCAGCAGTTTCAGGGGGCTCCGAGGAAACACCATATATTTT. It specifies CASSFRGLRGNTIYF.

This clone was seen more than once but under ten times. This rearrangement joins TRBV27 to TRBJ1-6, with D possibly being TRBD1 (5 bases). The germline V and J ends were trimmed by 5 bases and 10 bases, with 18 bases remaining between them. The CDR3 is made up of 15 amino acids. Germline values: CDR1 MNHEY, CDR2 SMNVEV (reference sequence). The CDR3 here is CASSEGPGSNSPLHF. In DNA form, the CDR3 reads TGTGCCAGCAGTGAGGGGCCGGGGAGCAACTCACCCCTCCACTTT.

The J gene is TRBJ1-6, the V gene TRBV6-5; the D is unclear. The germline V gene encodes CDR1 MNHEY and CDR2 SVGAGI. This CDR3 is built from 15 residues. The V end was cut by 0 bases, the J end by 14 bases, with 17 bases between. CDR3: CASSYSLRSPESLHF. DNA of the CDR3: TGTGCCAGCAGTTACTCCCTAAGGAGCCCTGAATCCCTCCACTTT.

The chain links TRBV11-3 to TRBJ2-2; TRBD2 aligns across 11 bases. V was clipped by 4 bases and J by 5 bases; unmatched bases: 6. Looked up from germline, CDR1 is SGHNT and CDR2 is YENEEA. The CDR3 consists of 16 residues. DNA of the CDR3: TGTGCCAGCAGCTCCGCTAGCGGGAGGCGAACCGGGGAGCTGTTTTTT. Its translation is CASSSASGRRTGELFF.

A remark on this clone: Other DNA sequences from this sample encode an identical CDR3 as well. CDR3 protein: CASSEGQTYEQYF. The CDR3 DNA sequence: TGTGCCAGCAGTGAAGGACAGACCTACGAGCAGTACTTC. V gene TRBV6-1 combines with J gene TRBJ2-7, with TRBD1 as a possible D gene (5 bases). Germline assignment: CDR1 MNHNS and CDR2 SASEGT. V was trimmed by 1 base and J by 2 bases, leaving 6 bases between them. This CDR3 has 13 amino acids.

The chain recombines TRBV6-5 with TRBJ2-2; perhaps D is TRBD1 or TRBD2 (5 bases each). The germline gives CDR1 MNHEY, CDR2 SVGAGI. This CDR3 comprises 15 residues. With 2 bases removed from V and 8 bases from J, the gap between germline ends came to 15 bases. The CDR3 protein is CASSYGTLSGGELFF. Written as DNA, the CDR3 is TGTGCCAGCAGTTACGGGACCCTATCAGGAGGGGAGCTGTTTTTT.

The CDR3 DNA reads TGTGCCAGCATGGGGCAGGGAATTCAGTACTTC. Translating gives CASMGQGIQYF. This chain joins TRBV27 and TRBJ2-4, with D possibly TRBD1 on 5 matching bases. CDR1 and CDR2 from the germline V gene are MNHEY and SMNVEV (reference sequence). This CDR3 is built from 11 residues. V lost 7 bases and J 10 bases, leaving 11 bases between the germline ends.

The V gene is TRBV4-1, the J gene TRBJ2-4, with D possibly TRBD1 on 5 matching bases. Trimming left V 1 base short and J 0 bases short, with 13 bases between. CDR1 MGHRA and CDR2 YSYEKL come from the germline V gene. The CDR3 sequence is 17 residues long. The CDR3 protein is CASSQAATELAKNIQYF. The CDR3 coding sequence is TGCGCCAGCAGCCAAGCGGCGACAGAACTAGCCAAAAACATTCAGTACTTC.

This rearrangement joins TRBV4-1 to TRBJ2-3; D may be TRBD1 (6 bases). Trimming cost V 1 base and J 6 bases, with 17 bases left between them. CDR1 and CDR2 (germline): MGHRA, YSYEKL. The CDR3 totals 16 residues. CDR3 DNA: TGCGCCAGCAGCCAAGGGACCGGGTCCACAGGGGATACGCAGTATTTT. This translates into CASSQGTGSTGDTQYF.

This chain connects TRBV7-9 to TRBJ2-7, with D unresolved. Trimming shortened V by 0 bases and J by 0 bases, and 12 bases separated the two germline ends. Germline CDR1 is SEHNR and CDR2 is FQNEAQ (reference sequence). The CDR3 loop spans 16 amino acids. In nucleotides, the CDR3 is TGTGCCAGCAGCTTAGCGACAAGCTCGTTCTCCTACGAGCAGTACTTC. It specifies CASSLATSSFSYEQYF.

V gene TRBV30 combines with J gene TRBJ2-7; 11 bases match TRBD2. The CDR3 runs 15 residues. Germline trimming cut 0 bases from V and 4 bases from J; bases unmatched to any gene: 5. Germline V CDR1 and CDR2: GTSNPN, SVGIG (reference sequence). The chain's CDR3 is CAWSVLGTSGYEQYF. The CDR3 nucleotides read TGTGCCTGGAGTGTACTCGGGACTAGCGGATACGAGCAGTACTTC.

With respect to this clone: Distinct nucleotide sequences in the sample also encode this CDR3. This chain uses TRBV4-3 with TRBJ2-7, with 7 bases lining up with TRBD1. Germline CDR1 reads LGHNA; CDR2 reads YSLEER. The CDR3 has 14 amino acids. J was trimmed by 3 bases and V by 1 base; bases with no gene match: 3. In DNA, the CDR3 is TGCGCCAGCAGCCAAGCATGGGACAGCTACGAGCAGTACTTC. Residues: CASSQAWDSYEQYF.